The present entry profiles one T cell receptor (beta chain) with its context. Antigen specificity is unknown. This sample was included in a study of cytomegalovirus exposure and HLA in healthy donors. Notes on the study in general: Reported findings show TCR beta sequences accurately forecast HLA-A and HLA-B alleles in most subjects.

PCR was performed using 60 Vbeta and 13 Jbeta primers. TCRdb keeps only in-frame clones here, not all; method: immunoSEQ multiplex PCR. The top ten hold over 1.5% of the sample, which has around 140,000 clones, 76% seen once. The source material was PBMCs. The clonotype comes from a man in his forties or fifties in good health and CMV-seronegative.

The CDR3 DNA follows: TGTGCCAGCAGGAGCTCTGGGGACACCTACGAGCAGTACTTC. This gives the protein CASRSSGDTYEQYF. The chain has TRBV6-1 and TRBJ2-7; maybe TRBD1 (6 bases). Deletions cut 6 bases from V and 2 bases from J, with 14 bases between. The CDR3 extends over 14 amino acids. The germline CDR1 and CDR2 sequences are MNHNS and SASEGT.